The clone carrying this T cell receptor (beta chain) was observed a handful of times. The antigen is undetermined. This sample was included in a study of blood T cells in healthy people across ages. Background on the study: Capturing about one barcoded beta molecule per two T cells was achieved by template switching. Regarding the study as a whole: Higher diversity, along with more naive CD4+ cells, distinguished long-lived donors from aged donors.

The CDR3 has 13 amino acids. V dropped 2 bases and J dropped 6 bases, with 7 bases sitting between them. CDR1 is MGHRA and CDR2 is YSYEKL in the germline V gene. It was with a sample-barcoded 5' primer and a J-beta primer mix that a second PCR of roughly 6 to 11 cycles was run. A tag from a template-switch adaptor with 12 random nucleotides marked each cDNA molecule. TCRdb re-called the 5' RACE reads through MiXCR, storing one row per CDR3 protein. The table includes 850,000 to 1,100,000 distinct CDR3 sequences, under 40% detected once. Sequenced: blood. This chain joins TRBV4-1 and TRBJ2-2, with no clear D. This sequence originates from a man aged 18 to 29 in good health. For the CDR3, the DNA is TGCGCCAGCAGCCAATTCACATCCGGGGAGCTGTTTTTT. Translated: CASSQFTSGELFF.